This T cell receptor (beta chain) is from a study of patients and donors after allogeneic stem cell transplantation (dated by TCRdb to about 2020). The library was obtained by RT-PCR. The run used a NextSeq 550. In TCRdb, the public reads were trimmed at Q25 with fastp and aligned with MiXCR, with productive beta chains retained. Each CDR3 protein appears once, grouped with its most common genes and DNA. In this sample the table shows roughly 940,000 distinct CDR3 sequences, roughly 18% of which occur a single time. Clones ranked in the top ten supply approximately 5.9% of the sample. V and J are truncated by 4 bases and 2 bases respectively, leaving an intervening sequence of 15 bases. Taken from cysteine to phenylalanine, the CDR3 has 14 residues. The read is trimmed to its CDR3 DNA, 42 bases read in frame from base 1. The CDR1 and CDR2 encoded by the germline V gene (reference sequence) are DFQATT and SNEGSKA.

On this clonotype: This clone's antigen is unknown. No much larger clone exists at a distance of one base, and base qualities are not known.

The sequence is built from TRBV20-1 and TRBJ2-7; 6 matching bases give a weak D call of TRBD2. The receptor comes from a human donor who was either an allogeneic HSCT recipient or a stem cell or donor lymphocyte infusion donor (not recorded which). It is not recorded whose cells these are; they may come from a transplant donor. Sequenced: blood, either unsorted or a sorted T cell fraction (not recorded which). The sequence in DNA is TGCAGTGCTATTCTTGGAGGAGGGGCCTACGAGCAGTACTTC. Its coded protein is CSAILGGGAYEQYF.